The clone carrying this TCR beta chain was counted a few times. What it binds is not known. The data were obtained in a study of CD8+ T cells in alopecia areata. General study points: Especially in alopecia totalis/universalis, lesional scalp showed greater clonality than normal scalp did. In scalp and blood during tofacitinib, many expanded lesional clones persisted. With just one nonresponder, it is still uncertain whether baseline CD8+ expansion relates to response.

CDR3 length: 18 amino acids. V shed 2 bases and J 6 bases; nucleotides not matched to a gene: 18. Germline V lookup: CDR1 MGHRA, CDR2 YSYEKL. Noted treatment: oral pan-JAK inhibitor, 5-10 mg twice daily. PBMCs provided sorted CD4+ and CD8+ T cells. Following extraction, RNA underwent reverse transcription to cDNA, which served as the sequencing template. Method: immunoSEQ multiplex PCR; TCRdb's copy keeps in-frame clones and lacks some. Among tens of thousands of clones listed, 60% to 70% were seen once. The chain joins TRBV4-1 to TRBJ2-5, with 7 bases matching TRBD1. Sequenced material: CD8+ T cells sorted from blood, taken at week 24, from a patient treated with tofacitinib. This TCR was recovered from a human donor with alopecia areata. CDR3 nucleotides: TGCGCCAGCAGCCAACGACTCTCCGGGACAGTTATTCTAAAGACCCAGTACTTC. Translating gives CASSQRLSGTVILKTQYF.